The rows below give T cell receptor beta chains drawn from one sample of a study of blood T cell repertoires in COVID-19. The method was immunoSEQ multiplex PCR; TCRdb's version includes in-frame clones alone and lacks a portion of them. The sample holds about 160,000 clones, 70% to 85% seen once. Sequencing was performed on peripheral blood. These receptors were taken from a woman between 35 and 50 years old with COVID-19, enrolled during active disease. Each CDR3 is given with its conserved first and last residue. The D gene is left open where the match is weak. Some rows have no size entry. The others give once, few or many, or a class for an expanded clone.

D gene	V gene	clone size	J gene	CDR3 length	CDR3 DNA	CDR3 protein
NA	TRBV2	NA	TRBJ2-3	12	TGTGCCAGCAGCATAGCTTCAGATACGCAGTATTTT	CASSIASDTQYF
NA	TRBV4-1	once	TRBJ2-2	12	TGCGCCAGCAGCCAGGGAGTAGGGGAGCTGTTTTTT	CASSQGVGELFF
TRBD1	TRBV4-1	NA	TRBJ1-2	14	TGCGCCAGCAGCCCCCGGACAGGGGTATATGGCTACACCTTC	CASSPRTGVYGYTF
TRBD2	TRBV4-1	few	TRBJ2-2	16	TGCGCCAGCAGCCAAGAAGGGACTAGTCTTGGGAGGGAGCTGTTTTTT	CASSQEGTSLGRELFF
NA	TRBV11-3	NA	TRBJ2-3	14	TGTGCCAGCAGCCCTCGACAGGAGACGGATACGCAGTATTTT	CASSPRQETDTQYF
NA	TRBV9	NA	TRBJ2-1	14	TGTGCCAGCAGCGTGACAGGAGGACACAATGAGCAGTTCTTC	CASSVTGGHNEQFF
TRBD1	TRBV18	NA	TRBJ1-1	14	TGTGCCAGCTCACGCGGACAGGGGAACACTGAAGCTTTCTTT	CASSRGQGNTEAFF
NA	TRBV6-5	NA	TRBJ1-1	13	TGTGCCAGCAACCCAGCGGTAGGCACTGAAGCTTTCTTT	CASNPAVGTEAFF
NA	TRBV5-4	NA	TRBJ1-3	19	TGTGCCAGCTCACCATCGGTTGGGGGGGGGAAAGAATTTGGAAACACCATATATTTT	CASSPSVGGGKEFGNTIYF
TRBD2	TRBV3-1/TRBV3-2	once	TRBJ2-3	13	TGTGCCAGCAGCGCGGGGGGGTTAGATACGCAGTATTTT	CASSAGGLDTQYF
NA	TRBV10-1	NA	TRBJ2-2	14	TGCGCCAGCAGTGAGAAGCGGGTGACCGGGGAGCTGTTTTTT	CASSEKRVTGELFF
TRBD1	TRBV10-1	NA	TRBJ1-5	18	TGCGCCAGCAGTGAGTCAACCGGGACAGGGATCAGCAATCAGCCCCAGCATTTT	CASSESTGTGISNQPQHF
NA	TRBV6-5	NA	TRBJ2-7	14	TGTGCCAGCATAAAAAGCGGAGGTGAAGACGAGCAGTACTTC	CASIKSGGEDEQYF
TRBD1	TRBV12-3/TRBV12-4	NA	TRBJ1-5	13	TGTGCCAGCTCCGGGACAGGGAATCAGCCCCAGCATTTT	CASSGTGNQPQHF
NA	TRBV11-2	NA	TRBJ1-1	14	TGTGCCAGCAGCCCAACAGGGACGAACACTGAAGCTTTCTTT	CASSPTGTNTEAFF
NA	TRBV5-5	NA	TRBJ2-4	16	TGTGCCAGCAGCCTCGACCCCGGGGTAGCCAAAAACATTCAGTACTTC	CASSLDPGVAKNIQYF
TRBD1	TRBV7-8	NA	TRBJ1-5	19	TGTGCCAGCAGCACGTATTTTGGGACAGGGGGCTATAGCAATCAGCCCCAGCATTTT	CASSTYFGTGGYSNQPQHF
TRBD2	TRBV9	NA	TRBJ2-1	16	TGTGCCAGCAGCGTAGAGGCTAGCGGGAGGGACAATGAGCAGTTCTTC	CASSVEASGRDNEQFF
NA	TRBV18	NA	TRBJ2-5	14	TGTGCCAGCTCACCATTGCAGGGCCAAGAGACCCAGTACTTC	CASSPLQGQETQYF
NA	TRBV5-1	NA	TRBJ2-2	14	TGCGCCAGCAGCTGGGACTCACACACCGGGGAGCTGTTTTTT	CASSWDSHTGELFF
TRBD1	TRBV5-4	NA	TRBJ2-2	15	TGTGCCAGCAGTACCGGGACAGTGAACACCGGGGAGCTGTTTTTT	CASSTGTVNTGELFF
TRBD1	TRBV24-1	NA	TRBJ2-5	14	TGTGCCACCAGTGATACCGGGACAGAAGAGACCCAGTACTTC	CATSDTGTEETQYF
NA	TRBV7-3	NA	TRBJ2-2	13	TGTGCCAGCGGACAGATAAACACCGGGGAGCTGTTTTTT	CASGQINTGELFF
NA	TRBV28	few	TRBJ1-1	15	TGTGCCAGCAGCCCCCCCGGGAGATCGAACACTGAAGCTTTCTTT	CASSPPGRSNTEAFF
NA	TRBV11-2	NA	TRBJ1-1	13	TGTGCCAGCAGCTTTGGACAGCTCACTGAAGCTTTCTTT	CASSFGQLTEAFF
TRBD2	TRBV6-5	NA	TRBJ2-7	13	TGTGCCAGCACCGAGCGGGAGGGGTACGAGCAGTACTTC	CASTEREGYEQYF
NA	TRBV27	NA	TRBJ1-1	12	TGTGCCAGCAGGAACAGTTTAACTGAAGCTTTCTTT	CASRNSLTEAFF
NA	TRBV3-1/TRBV3-2	NA	TRBJ2-2	14	TGTGCCAGCAGCCGTGGAGGGGACACCGGGGAGCTGTTTTTT	CASSRGGDTGELFF
TRBD1	TRBV6-1	NA	TRBJ2-7	16	TGTGCCAGCAGTGAAGCCGGACAGGTGATAACCTACGAGCAGTACTTC	CASSEAGQVITYEQYF
TRBD1	TRBV19	NA	TRBJ2-2	14	TGTGCCAGTAGCTCAGGGGGACGCACCGGGGAGCTGTTTTTT	CASSSGGRTGELFF
NA	TRBV3-1/TRBV3-2	once	TRBJ2-3	14	TGTGCCAGCAGCCAAGACTTTAGCACAGATACGCAGTATTTT	CASSQDFSTDTQYF
NA	TRBV20-1	few	TRBJ2-3	10	TGCAGTGTTTATACAGATACGCAGTATTTT	CSVYTDTQYF
NA	TRBV7-3	few	TRBJ2-1	12	TGTGCCAGCAGCTTACGGGGTGGTGAGCAGTTCTTC	CASSLRGGEQFF
TRBD1	TRBV29-1	NA	TRBJ2-1	14	TGCAGCGTTGAAGGGACAGGGAGATACAATGAGCAGTTCTTC	CSVEGTGRYNEQFF
TRBD2	TRBV7-2	NA	TRBJ2-1	15	TGTGCCAGCCGCCGTCTAGCGGGGTCCTACAATGAGCAGTTCTTC	CASRRLAGSYNEQFF
NA	TRBV3-1/TRBV3-2	once	TRBJ1-1	12	TGTGCCAGCAGCCAGGGGCACACTGAAGCTTTCTTT	CASSQGHTEAFF
NA	TRBV10-3	NA	TRBJ1-1	17	TGTGCCATCAGTGAGTTTGAGGTAAGAAGCAGGAACACTGAAGCTTTCTTT	CAISEFEVRSRNTEAFF
NA	TRBV6-1	once	TRBJ1-3	16	TGTGCCAGCAGTGAACAGGCAGCCCACTCTGGAAACACCATATATTTT	CASSEQAAHSGNTIYF
NA	TRBV6-1	NA	TRBJ1-5	16	TGTGCCAGCAGTGAAGCGCGTGTCTACAGAAATCAGCCCCAGCATTTT	CASSEARVYRNQPQHF
NA	TRBV6-1	few	TRBJ1-2	13	TGTGCCAGCAGTGACAGGCCTAACTATGGCTACACCTTC	CASSDRPNYGYTF
TRBD2	TRBV28	NA	TRBJ2-4	15	TGTGCCAGCAGTTTATCGGGGACTAGCGGATTAATTCAGTACTTC	CASSLSGTSGLIQYF
NA	TRBV3-1/TRBV3-2	NA	TRBJ2-2	14	TGTGCCAGCAGCCTCGGGAGGAACACCGGGGAGCTGTTTTTT	CASSLGRNTGELFF
NA	TRBV2	few	TRBJ2-1	12	TGTGCCAGCAGTCAGACAAACAATGAGCAGTTCTTC	CASSQTNNEQFF
NA	TRBV28	NA	TRBJ1-2	13	TGTGCCAGCAGTACAGTTAATAGGAATGGCTACACCTTC	CASSTVNRNGYTF
NA	TRBV11-2	NA	TRBJ1-5	15	TGTGCCAGCAGCTTTGGGGCGGGAGTTAATCAGCCCCAGCATTTT	CASSFGAGVNQPQHF
NA	TRBV11-2	NA	TRBJ2-5	19	TGTGCCAGCAGGGGGAGCCGAGATTTCGATAAATTTTACCAAGAGACCCAGTACTTC	CASRGSRDFDKFYQETQYF
NA	TRBV7-9	NA	TRBJ2-3	17	TGTGCCAGCAGCTTGAGGGGGGGGAGCGGGGACACAGATACGCAGTATTTT	CASSLRGGSGDTDTQYF
NA	TRBV10-1	NA	TRBJ1-2	16	TGCGCCAGCAGTGTCTTTCTGCGGAGGGGCTGGTATGGCTACACCTTC	CASSVFLRRGWYGYTF
NA	TRBV3-1/TRBV3-2	NA	TRBJ1-1	13	TGTGCCAGCAGCCAAGATGGGGGAGGGTGGGCTTTCTTT	CASSQDGGGWAFF
NA	TRBV24-1	few	TRBJ1-1	14	TGTGCCTCTGACAGGCCCCCGATGAACACTGAAGCTTTCTTT	CASDRPPMNTEAFF
TRBD1	TRBV15	NA	TRBJ2-1	14	TGTGCCACCAGCAGAGAGACAGGGGGCGATGAGCAGTTCTTC	CATSRETGGDEQFF
NA	TRBV5-1	NA	TRBJ1-2	12	TGCGCCAGCAGGGAGGGAGGCTATGGCTACACCTTC	CASREGGYGYTF
NA	TRBV28	NA	TRBJ1-1	13	TGTGCCAGCAGTTTAAGGACAGTCACTGAAGCTTTCTTT	CASSLRTVTEAFF
TRBD2	TRBV19	NA	TRBJ2-1	14	TGTGCCAGTAGTATTTTTGGGCGGGGGAATGAGCAGTTCTTC	CASSIFGRGNEQFF
NA	TRBV10-2	NA	TRBJ1-2	15	TGCGCCACACGGGGGGGGAATAACCACGACTATGGCTACACCTTC	CATRGGNNHDYGYTF
TRBD1	TRBV2	NA	TRBJ2-2	14	TGTGCCAGCAAGACAGGGGGCGTTTCTGGGGAGCTGTTTTTT	CASKTGGVSGELFF
TRBD1	TRBV7-9	NA	TRBJ2-3	16	TGTGCCAGCACCCGAAACGGGGGACAGGGTCGCGGTACGCAGTATTTT	CASTRNGGQGRGTQYF
NA	TRBV7-9	NA	TRBJ2-1	17	TGTGCCATACCGACAGGGAGGTCGATCTTGGCCTACAATGAGCAGTTCTTC	CAIPTGRSILAYNEQFF
NA	TRBV2	NA	TRBJ1-3	17	TGTGCCAGCAGTGCAGGGATCGGACAGATCTCTGGAAACACCATATATTTT	CASSAGIGQISGNTIYF